The present T cell receptor (beta chain) was sequenced within a study of T cells after yellow fever vaccination. Findings of the study overall: Post-booster repertoires contained most primary-vaccination clones again (roughly 95% CD4, roughly 91% CD8). The presence of abundant clonotypes contaminating from the bulk population was possible in FACS-sorted repertoires.

The table lists this clonotype with a few counts. Its specificity is not known. Germline V gene lookup returns CDR1 LGHDT and CDR2 YNNKEL (reference sequence). The CDR3 sequence is 15 residues long. The junction had 7 bases not matched to a gene; V was cut back by 5 bases and J by 4 bases. The TCR cDNA carried a universal primer site and UMIs from 5'RACE template switching. TCRdb reprocessed the 5' RACE reads via MiXCR and lists one record per CDR3 protein. The data hold under 700,000 distinct CDR3 sequences, with around a sixth observed a single time. The sequence came from a man younger than 35 who received the YFV17D yellow fever vaccine. The sample in question was PBMCs, obtained 5 to 6 days after the first yellow fever vaccination. This sequence joins TRBV3-1 and TRBJ2-5, with 10 bases that match TRBD2. CDR3 in DNA: TGTGCCAGCAGCAGCAGCGGGGGGGCCGTAGAGACCCAGTACTTC. It is translated as CASSSSGGAVETQYF.